This T cell receptor beta chain was captured in a study of cytomegalovirus exposure and HLA in healthy donors. With respect to this clone: Its antigen is unidentified.

Regarding the study as a whole: Presence/absence analyses assumed roughly uniform sequencing depth across donors. In a later analysis, most CMV-associated TCR beta chains appeared HLA-restricted.

With 60 Vbeta and 13 Jbeta primers, the PCR was carried out. The method was immunoSEQ multiplex PCR; TCRdb's version includes in-frame clones alone and lacks a portion of them. The table records 90,000 to 100,000 clones, roughly 80% of them present only once. The germline V and J ends were trimmed by 5 bases and 6 bases, with 26 bases remaining between them. Germline assignment: CDR1 MNHEY and CDR2 SMNVEV (reference sequence). The CDR3 length is 18 residues. The rearrangement joins TRBV27 to TRBJ1-5; D possibly corresponds to TRBD1 (6 bases). The sample comprised PBMCs. The TCR was taken from a man aged 40-55 years in good health and CMV-seronegative. The CDR3 sequence is CASSPADRLPRRSQPQHF. Written as DNA, the CDR3 is TGTGCCAGCAGTCCAGCCGACAGGTTACCTAGACGCAGTCAGCCCCAGCATTTT.